What follows are 25 T cell receptor beta chains derived from one specimen sequenced in a study of CD8 T cells in Susac syndrome. RNA in amounts of roughly 0.5 to 1 ug was reverse transcribed with random hexamers. From the immunoSEQ multiplex PCR reads, TCRdb called clonotypes with MiXCR, one entry per CDR3 protein. Among more than 65,000 distinct CDR3 sequences listed, about 94% were seen once. Source material: CD8+ T cells from PBMCs. The receptors here all came from a human donor with multiple sclerosis.

The rearrangement uses TRBV7-9 and TRBJ2-7; tentative D call: TRBD2 (5 bases). The germline V gene encodes CDR1 SEHNR and CDR2 FQNEAQ (reference sequence). There are 13 residues in the CDR3. V lost 5 bases to trimming and J lost 3 bases, with 11 bases between them. The CDR3 loop is CASSPDYHYEQYF. The CDR3 DNA sequence: TGTGCCAGCAGCCCAGACTACCACTACGAGCAGTACTTC. Using reference TRBV7-9 and TRBJ2-7 for the parts outside the CDR3, the full variable domain is DTGVSQNPRHKITKRGQNVTFRCDPISEHNRLYWYRQTLGQGPEFLTYFQNEAQLEKSRLLSDRFSAERPKGSFSTLEIQRTEQGDSAMYLCASSPDYHYEQYFGPGTRLTVT.

This rearrangement joins TRBV7-9 to TRBJ2-1, with 7 bases fitting TRBD2. The junction had 9 bases not matched to a gene; V was cut back by 5 bases and J by 2 bases. The CDR3 runs to 16 residues. The germline V gene has CDR1 SEHNR and CDR2 FQNEAQ (reference sequence). The CDR3 nucleotides are TGTGCCAGCAGCCCTATAGCGGGCAGAACCTACAATGAGCAGTTCTTC. Translated, it gives CASSPIAGRTYNEQFF.

The V call is TRBV7-2, the J call TRBJ1-1; D remains unclear. Trimming pared 5 bases from V and 0 bases from J, leaving 22 bases between. The CDR3 length is 18 residues. From germline, CDR1 is SGHTA and CDR2 FQGNSA. CDR3 residues: CASSQSVVGGLMNTEAFF. In DNA form, the CDR3 reads TGTGCCAGCAGCCAATCGGTTGTTGGTGGACTCATGAACACTGAAGCTTTCTTT.

V usage is TRBV2 and J usage is TRBJ2-1, with 9 bases that match TRBD1. This CDR3 is built from 13 residues. In germline, CDR1 is SNHLY, CDR2 FYNNEI. The V and J ends lost 4 bases and 12 bases, in that order; junction bases with no gene match: 7. The CDR3, as DNA: TGTGCCAGCAGTGGACGGACAGGGGAGTTGCAGTTCTTC. Translating it yields CASSGRTGELQFF.

The chain is built from TRBV5-1 and TRBJ1-2; 9 bases agree with TRBD1. CDR3 length: 15 residues. With 4 bases clipped from V and 5 bases from J, the junction kept 9 bases outside the gene matches. Germline CDR1 and CDR2: SGHRS and YFSETQ. CDR3 sequence: CASSTGQGSGYGYTF. CDR3 DNA sequence: TGCGCCAGCAGCACCGGACAGGGGTCCGGGTATGGCTACACCTTC.

This clonotype appeared once. The genes are TRBV6-5 and TRBJ2-1; D is unclear. Between the trimmed V and J ends, which lost 5 bases and 7 bases, there was a span of 6 bases. The CDR3 totals 11 residues. CDR1 and CDR2 (germline): MNHEY, SVGAGI. DNA for the CDR3: TGTGCCAGCAGTCGATCAAATGAGCAGTTCTTC. It translates to CASSRSNEQFF.

The rearrangement joins TRBV30 to TRBJ1-1; D remains unclear. Trimming took 7 bases from V and 4 from J, leaving 10 bases between them. The CDR3 totals 11 residues. The germline V gene encodes CDR1 GTSNPN and CDR2 SVGIG (reference sequence). For the CDR3, the DNA is TGTGCCTTAGAGGGCCCCACTGAAGCTTTCTTT. As protein: CALEGPTEAFF.

The chain employs TRBV7-2 and TRBJ2-5; D remains unclear. The CDR3 is 13 residues long. Germline V gene sequence: CDR1 SGHTA, CDR2 FQGNSA. Trimming left V 3 bases short and J 1 base short, with 6 bases between. This CDR3 reads CASSLASQETQYF. As DNA, the CDR3 is TGTGCCAGCAGCTTGGCGAGCCAAGAGACCCAGTACTTC.

The V call is TRBV5-4, the J call TRBJ2-1; TRBD1 agrees at 8 bases. V lost 4 bases, J lost 9 bases, and 27 bases stayed unmatched. There are 20 residues in the CDR3. Germline CDR1 reads SGHNT; CDR2 reads YYREEE (reference sequence). CDR3 DNA sequence: TGTGCCAGCAGCGGAAACCCGGGACAGGCTTTCAAGGATTGGATCGGTGAGCAGTTCTTC. Amino acid sequence: CASSGNPGQAFKDWIGEQFF.

The V call is TRBV29-1, the J call TRBJ2-7; the D is unclear. The CDR3 totals 13 residues. Germline CDR1 is SQVTM and CDR2 is ANQGSEA. Trimming shortened V by 5 bases and J by 0 bases, and 11 bases separated the two germline ends. The CDR3 spells CSVRVPLSYEQYF. The CDR3 DNA is TGCAGCGTTAGGGTCCCCCTCTCCTACGAGCAGTACTTC.

A few counts support this clonotype. DNA for the CDR3: TGCGCCAGCAGCCAAGACAGGGATCCCTCCTACGAGCAGTACTTC. Residues: CASSQDRDPSYEQYF. V is TRBV4-3 and J is TRBJ2-7, with a weak D call TRBD1 (5 bases). The CDR3 spans 15 residues. V lost 0 bases and J lost 0, with 9 bases in between. Germline CDR1 reads LGHNA; CDR2 reads YSLEER.

The chain is built from TRBV7-3 and TRBJ2-3; D gene ambiguous. V lost 1 base and J 5 bases, leaving 4 bases between the germline ends. The germline gives CDR1 SGHTA, CDR2 FQGTGA. CDR3 size: 12 residues. CDR3 coding DNA: TGTGCCAGCAGCTTAAGTCTAGATACGCAGTATTTT. Protein product: CASSLSLDTQYF.

CDR3 nucleotides: TGCGCCAGCAGCTTGGGACACGAGCAGTTCTTC. It is translated as CASSLGHEQFF. The chain couples TRBV5-1 to TRBJ2-1, with D unresolved. The V end lost 0 bases, the J end lost 10 bases, and 5 bases lay between the germline ends. The CDR3 length is 11 residues. CDR1 SGHRS and CDR2 YFSETQ come from the germline V gene.

The V gene is TRBV25-1, the J gene TRBJ2-3, with D unclear. CDR3 length: 11 amino acids. The germline V gene has CDR1 MGHDK and CDR2 SYGVNS. Trimming stripped 9 bases from V and 9 bases from J, with 13 bases between. The CDR3 coding sequence is TGTGCCAGTATGGATGAAGAGACGCAGTATTTT. Amino acids: CASMDEETQYF.

The chain carries TRBV5-4 and TRBJ2-7; TRBD2 matches 11 bases. V shed 2 bases and J 6 bases; nucleotides not matched to a gene: 7. The CDR3 length is 15 residues. Germline V gene lookup returns CDR1 SGHNT and CDR2 YYREEE (reference sequence). The CDR3 reads CASSLRTSGFGEQYF. Written as DNA, the CDR3 is TGTGCCAGCAGCTTACGGACTAGCGGGTTCGGCGAGCAGTACTTC.

The chain couples TRBV20-1 to TRBJ2-7; TRBD2 matches 7 bases. V shed 5 bases and J 6 bases; nucleotides not matched to a gene: 7. The CDR3 loop spans 12 amino acids. CDR1 is DFQATT, CDR2 SNEGSKA, per germline (reference sequence). CDR3 nucleotides: TGCAGTGCTGGGGAGGGTGCCCCCGAGCAGTACTTC. Amino acids: CSAGEGAPEQYF.

The rearrangement uses TRBV24-1 and TRBJ2-3; D gene unclear. Trimming removed 9 bases at V and 4 bases at J, with 7 bases between. This CDR3 spans 11 amino acids. The germline gives CDR1 KGHDR, CDR2 SFDVKD. In DNA, the CDR3 is TGTGCCACCGGGGTAGCAGATACGCAGTATTTT. This translates into CATGVADTQYF.

This chain joins TRBV4-1 and TRBJ1-2; possible D gene TRBD1, 6 bases. Between the trimmed V and J ends, which lost 1 base and 1 base, there was a span of 10 bases. The CDR3 sequence is 15 residues long. The V gene's germline CDR1 is MGHRA and CDR2 YSYEKL. For the CDR3, the DNA is TGCGCCAGCAGCCAAGGACAGGCGATTAACTATGGCTACACCTTC. This sequence encodes CASSQGQAINYGYTF.

The chain links TRBV6-1 to TRBJ1-2; TRBD1 matches 10 bases. With 6 bases clipped from V and 6 bases from J, the junction kept 1 base outside the gene matches. Germline values: CDR1 MNHNS, CDR2 SASEGT. The CDR3 loop spans 12 amino acids. For the CDR3, the DNA is TGTGCCAGCAGGGGGACAGGGGATGGCTACACCTTC. This encodes CASRGTGDGYTF.

The V gene is TRBV27, the J gene TRBJ2-1; D might be TRBD2 (6 bases). The germline gives CDR1 MNHEY, CDR2 SMNVEV (reference sequence). The V gene lost 6 bases and the J gene lost 3 bases, with 12 bases spanning the gap. This CDR3 has 14 amino acids. Here the CDR3 reads CASRTSSLYNEQFF. The CDR3 region has the DNA TGTGCCAGCAGAACTAGCAGTCTCTACAATGAGCAGTTCTTC.

This clonotype was recorded once. Without the conserved terminal phenylalanine or tryptophan, this CDR3 likely stems from a read error. The rearrangement links TRBV27 to TRBJ1-1; D not certain. The CDR3 spans 13 residues. V lost 2 bases, J lost 3 bases, and 7 bases lay in between. In germline, CDR1 is MNHEY, CDR2 SMNVEV (reference sequence). The CDR3 DNA is TGTGCCAGCAGTTTAGAGACTTACACTGAAGCTTTCCTT. Its translation: CASSLETYTEAFL.

This chain links TRBV29-1 with TRBJ1-1; unclear D gene. The ends were cut back, 2 bases at V and 7 bases at J, with 11 bases in the middle. Per germline, CDR1 SQVTM and CDR2 ANQGSEA. The CDR3 extends over 12 amino acids. The CDR3, as DNA: TGCAGCGTTGAAATCGGACGAGGTGAAGCTTTCTTT. Translating gives CSVEIGRGEAFF.

The CDR3 DNA reads TGCGCCAGCCGGCCCATAGGGGTGGGCGTCTACGAGCAGTACTTC. Translated, it gives CASRPIGVGVYEQYF. J is TRBJ2-7 and V is TRBV4-1; D is perhaps TRBD1 (5 bases). Germline assignment: CDR1 MGHRA and CDR2 YSYEKL. CDR3 length equals 15 residues. V lost 8 bases to trimming and J lost 3 bases, with 20 bases between them.

The chain recombines TRBV28 with TRBJ2-1; D gene unclear. The CDR3 contains 11 residues. Per the germline V gene, CDR1 is MDHEN and CDR2 is SYDVKM. Deletions cut 5 bases from V and 4 bases from J, with 3 bases between. The CDR3 DNA is TGTGCCAGCAGTGTATACAATGAGCAGTTCTTC. As protein: CASSVYNEQFF.

The chain has TRBV7-9 and TRBJ2-1; 10 bases are shared with TRBD2. The CDR3 runs to 15 residues. Germline loops: CDR1 SEHNR, CDR2 FQNEAQ (reference sequence). V trimming: 4 bases; J trimming: 7 bases; junction bases outside the gene matches: 7. The chain's CDR3 is CASSSPTSGPNEQFF. As DNA, the CDR3 is TGTGCCAGCAGCTCCCCGACTAGCGGGCCGAATGAGCAGTTCTTC. Together with reference TRBV7-9 and TRBJ2-1, the CDR3 gives the full variable domain: DTGVSQNPRHKITKRGQNVTFRCDPISEHNRLYWYRQTLGQGPEFLTYFQNEAQLEKSRLLSDRFSAERPKGSFSTLEIQRTEQGDSAMYLCASSSPTSGPNEQFFGPGTRLTVL.